This T cell receptor beta chain is drawn from a study of blood T cell repertoires in COVID-19. The length of the CDR3 is 12 residues. Trimming took off 7 bases at V and 8 bases at J, with 14 bases between the two ends. TCRdb keeps only in-frame clones here, not all; method: immunoSEQ multiplex PCR. This sample has roughly 270,000 clones; roughly 80% occur once, and the top ten carry roughly 5.3%. The V and J genes are TRBV12-3 or TRBV12-4 and TRBJ1-2, with D possibly being TRBD1 (5 bases). This clonotype originated in a man aged 40-55 years who had been exposed to COVID-19. Sequenced input: PBMCs or T cells enriched from blood (not recorded which). The CDR3 DNA sequence: TGTGCCAGCACCCCCGGGGGGAAGGGCTACACCTTC. It encodes CASTPGGKGYTF.